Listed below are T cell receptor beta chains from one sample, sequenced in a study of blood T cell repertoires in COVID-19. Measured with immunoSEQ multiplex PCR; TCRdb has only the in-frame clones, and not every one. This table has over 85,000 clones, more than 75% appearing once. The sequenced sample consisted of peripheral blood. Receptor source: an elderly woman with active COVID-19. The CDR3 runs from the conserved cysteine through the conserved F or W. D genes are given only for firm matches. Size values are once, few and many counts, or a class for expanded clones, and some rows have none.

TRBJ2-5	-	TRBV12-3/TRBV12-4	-	TGTGCCAGCAGGGCAGTGCAAGAGACCCAGTACTTC	CASRAVQETQYF
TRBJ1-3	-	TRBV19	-	TGTGCCAGTAGTAACAGAGACTCTGGAAACACCATATATTTT	CASSNRDSGNTIYF
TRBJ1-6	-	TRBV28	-	TGTGCCAGCAGTTTCCCGGGGTTTAGTTCACCCCTCCACTTT	CASSFPGFSSPLHF
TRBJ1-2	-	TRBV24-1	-	TGTGCCACCAGTGATCCCTCGAGGGGGATCTATGGCTACACCTTC	CATSDPSRGIYGYTF
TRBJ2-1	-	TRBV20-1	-	TGCAGTGCTAGACCAGGCAATGAGCAGTTCTTC	CSARPGNEQFF
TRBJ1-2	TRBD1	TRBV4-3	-	TGCGCCAGCAGCCAAGATCGACAGGGGCTTGGCTACACCTTC	CASSQDRQGLGYTF
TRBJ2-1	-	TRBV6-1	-	TGTGCCAGCAGTGAGAGCTCCTACAATGAGCAGTTCTTC	CASSESSYNEQFF
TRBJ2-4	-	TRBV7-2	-	TGTGCCAGCAGCTCCAAGGGTAGGGGTAACATTCAGTACTTC	CASSSKGRGNIQYF
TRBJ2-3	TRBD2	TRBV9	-	TGTGCCAGCAGCCCCCAGTGGCGGGGAGGGGATACGCAGTATTTT	CASSPQWRGGDTQYF
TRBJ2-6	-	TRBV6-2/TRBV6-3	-	TGTGCCAGCAGTTACTCGAGGGCTGGGGCCAACGTCCTGACTTTC	CASSYSRAGANVLTF
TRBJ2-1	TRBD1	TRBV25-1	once	TGTGCCAGCTCGGACAGGGGGTCTTGGTCGTTTTACAATGAGCAGTTCTTC	CASSDRGSWSFYNEQFF
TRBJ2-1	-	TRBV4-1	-	TGCGCCAGCAGCCAAACTTTAGCGGCAACCTCCTACAATGAGCAGTTCTTC	CASSQTLAATSYNEQFF
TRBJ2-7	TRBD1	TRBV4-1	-	TGCGCCAGCAGCCAAGAGGGTGGACAGGGAACCTACGAGCAGTACTTC	CASSQEGGQGTYEQYF
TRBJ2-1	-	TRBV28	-	TGTGCCAGCAGTCCCGCGGACTTCTCCTACAATGAGCAGTTCTTC	CASSPADFSYNEQFF
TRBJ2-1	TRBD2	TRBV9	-	TGTGCCAGCAGCCCCCTGGGACTAGCGGCCTACAATGAGCAGTTCTTC	CASSPLGLAAYNEQFF
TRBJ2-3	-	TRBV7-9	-	TGTGCCAGCGACCTATCCCCGGGAAGGAGCACAGATACGCAGTATTTT	CASDLSPGRSTDTQYF
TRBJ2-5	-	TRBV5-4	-	TGTGCCAGCAGCGCGGACTACCAAGAGACCCAGTACTTC	CASSADYQETQYF
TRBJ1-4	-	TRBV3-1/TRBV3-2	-	TGTGCCAGCAGCCAAGTTCGGGGTGGTAATGAAAAACTGTTTTTT	CASSQVRGGNEKLFF
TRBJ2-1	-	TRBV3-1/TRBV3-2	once	TGTGCCAGCAGCCAAGAGGGGCGTCCCTACAATGAGCAGTTCTTC	CASSQEGRPYNEQFF
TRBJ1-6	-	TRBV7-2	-	TGTGCCAGCAGCTTAGCGCGGCGGAATAATTCACCCCTCCACTTT	CASSLARRNNSPLHF
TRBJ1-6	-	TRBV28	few	TGTGCCAGCAGATGGTCTGCTGCGGGATCACCCCTCCACTTT	CASRWSAAGSPLHF
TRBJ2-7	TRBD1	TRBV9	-	TGTGCCAGCAGCGAGGGCCGGGACAGGTACTCCTACGAGCAGTACTTC	CASSEGRDRYSYEQYF
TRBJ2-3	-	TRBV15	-	TGTGCCACCAGCAGCCCCATTAGCGATTACACAGATACGCAGTATTTT	CATSSPISDYTDTQYF
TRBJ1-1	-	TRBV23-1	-	TGCGCCAGCAGTCAATTAAAAAAATCAATGGCAGGGCAGAACACTGAAGCTTTCTTT	CASSQLKKSMAGQNTEAFF
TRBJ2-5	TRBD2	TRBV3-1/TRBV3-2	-	TGTGCCAGCGGGACTAGCGGAGCCCAAGAGACCCAGTACTTC	CASGTSGAQETQYF
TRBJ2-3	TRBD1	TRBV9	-	TGTGCCAGCAGCCCTTCACCCGGGACAGTCACAGATACGCAGTATTTT	CASSPSPGTVTDTQYF
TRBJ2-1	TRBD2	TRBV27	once	TGTGCCACTGCCTTGGGCGGGAGGGCCGCTGAGCAGTTCTTC	CATALGGRAAEQFF
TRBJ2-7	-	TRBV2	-	TGTGCCACCTCAGGGGGGATGACCTACGAGCAGTACTTC	CATSGGMTYEQYF
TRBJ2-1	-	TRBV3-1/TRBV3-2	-	TGTGCCAGCAGCCAAGATTGGGCCCAAGGCAATGAGCAGTTCTTC	CASSQDWAQGNEQFF
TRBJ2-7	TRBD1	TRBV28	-	TGTGCCAGCAGCACGGACAGGTTTCGCGAGCAGTACTTC	CASSTDRFREQYF
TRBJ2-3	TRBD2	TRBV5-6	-	TGTGCCAGCAGCTTTTTCCCCGGACTAGCAACTGATACGCAGTATTTT	CASSFFPGLATDTQYF
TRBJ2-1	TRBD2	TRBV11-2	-	TGTGCCAGCAGCTCTAGCGGGAATGAGCAGTTCTTC	CASSSSGNEQFF
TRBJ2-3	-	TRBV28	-	TGTGCCTGCAGAGAGGGACTAGATACGCAGTATTTT	CACREGLDTQYF
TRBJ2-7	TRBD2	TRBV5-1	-	TGCGCCAGCAGTTCTACTAGCGGGAGACAATACGAGCAGTACTTC	CASSSTSGRQYEQYF
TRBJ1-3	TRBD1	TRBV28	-	TGTGCCAGCAGCGGACAGGGGGCAGCAAACACCATATATTTT	CASSGQGAANTIYF
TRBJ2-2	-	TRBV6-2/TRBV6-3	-	TGTGCCAGCAGTAGAGAACAGGGTGCCGGGGAGCTGTTTTTT	CASSREQGAGELFF
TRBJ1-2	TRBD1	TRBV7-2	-	TGTGCCAGCGGAGGGAACAGGGGGCGCCCCCTCTATGGCTACACCTTC	CASGGNRGRPLYGYTF